This T cell receptor (beta chain) was sequenced in a study of T cells in Graves' hyperthyroidism and ophthalmopathy. Of note for this clonotype: Being one base from a much bigger clone, this may be a read error.

This CDR3 comprises 13 residues. After removal of 6 bases from V and 5 bases from J, the junction contained 9 bases not matched to a gene. Germline loops: CDR1 DFQATT, CDR2 SNEGSKA (reference sequence). The TCR beta CDR3 regions underwent amplification using RNA transcripts as the source. HTBI primers were employed in a first-round RT-PCR of the TCR CDR3. MiXCR, run by TCRdb on the multiplex PCR reads, gives a single entry per CDR3 protein. This repertoire shows 500,000 to 600,000 distinct CDR3 sequences, roughly 21% found once; its top ten account for roughly 50%. Specimen: blood. The chain employs TRBV20-1 and TRBJ1-1; 7 positions match TRBD1. The sequence was obtained from a man aged 40-49 years with Graves' ophthalmopathy. The CDR3 protein is CSASRGTGTEAFF. CDR3 nucleotides: TGCAGTGCCAGCAGGGGGACTGGGACTGAAGCTTTCTTT.